The source of this TCR beta chain is a study of T-cell memory formation after mild COVID-19. Findings and caveats of the study: Day 37-peaking second-wave clones had unconfirmed SARS-CoV-2 specificity. Clones that shrank (day 15 to 85) were balanced CD4/CD8, whereas later expanders leaned CD4+.

CDR3 length: 17 amino acids. V gave up 2 bases and J gave up 4 bases; unmatched junction bases: 11. Germline V gene data show CDR1 as MGHRA and CDR2 as YSYEKL. Concerning this clonotype: Its target is not known.

TCRdb called the 5' RACE reads again in MiXCR, with one record for every CDR3 protein. The sample shows about 560,000 distinct CDR3 sequences, about a sixth of them seen only once. This rearrangement joins TRBV4-1 to TRBJ2-1; 7 bases fit TRBD1. The sequence was obtained from an adult woman who had mild COVID-19 (a few samples of this study predate the infection). Cell type and time point are not known. Sequencing used PBMCs or a T cell subset sorted from them (not recorded which). CDR3 DNA sequence: TGCGCCAGCAGCCAACCTGGGGACAGCGCCGGTTACAATGAGCAGTTCTTC. Translation gives CASSQPGDSAGYNEQFF.